This entry is about one T cell receptor (beta chain). The entry originates in a study of blood T cell repertoires in COVID-19. Across the study: Nucleic acid was either cDNA or gDNA, and it came from T cells, B-cell-depleted T cells, or PBMCs.

Original analysis: The authors estimated nucleated cell counts from reference gene primer amplification. Generated by immunoSEQ multiplex PCR, the TCRdb table keeps only in-frame clones and is missing some. V and J calls and clone size follow that table, whereas D and trimming were derived from the DNA. The sample has 310,000 or so clones, around nine tenths seen once. The germline V gene has CDR1 SGHRS and CDR2 YFSETQ. The CDR3 sequence is 15 residues long. The V and J ends lost 5 bases and 3 bases, in that order; junction bases with no gene match: 8. Source material: peripheral blood. This TCR derives from a man in his fifties with active or convalescent COVID-19. The chain combines TRBV5-1 with TRBJ1-1, with 9 bases lining up with TRBD1. In DNA, the CDR3 is TGCGCCAGCAGTCCACAGGGGGCGGGGGACACTGAAGCTTTCTTT. Encoded protein: CASSPQGAGDTEAFF.